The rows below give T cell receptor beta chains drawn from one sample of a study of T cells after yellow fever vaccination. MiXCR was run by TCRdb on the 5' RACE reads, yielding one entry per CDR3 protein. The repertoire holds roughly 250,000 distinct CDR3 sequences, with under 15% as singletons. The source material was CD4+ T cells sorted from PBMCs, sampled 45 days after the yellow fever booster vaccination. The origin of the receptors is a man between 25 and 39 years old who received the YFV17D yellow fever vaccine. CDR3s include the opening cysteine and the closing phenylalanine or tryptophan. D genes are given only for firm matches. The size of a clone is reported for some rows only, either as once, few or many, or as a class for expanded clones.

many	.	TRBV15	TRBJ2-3	TGTGCCATCTCCAGAAGAGGGTACACAGATACGCAGTATTTT	CAISRRGYTDTQYF
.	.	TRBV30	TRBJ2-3	TGTGCCTGGGCCCAAAACACAGATACGCAGTATTTT	CAWAQNTDTQYF
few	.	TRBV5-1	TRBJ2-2	TGCGCCAGCCGGGTGACCGGGGAGCTGTTTTTT	CASRVTGELFF
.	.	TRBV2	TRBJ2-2	TGTGCCAGCAGTGGACAGTACACCGGGGAGCTGTTTTTT	CASSGQYTGELFF
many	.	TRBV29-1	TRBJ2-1	TGCAGCGCGGACTTGAGCTCCTACAATGAGCAGTTCTTC	CSADLSSYNEQFF
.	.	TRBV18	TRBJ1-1	TGTGCCAGCTCACCACGGAGCCTGAGTGAAGCTTTCTTT	CASSPRSLSEAFF
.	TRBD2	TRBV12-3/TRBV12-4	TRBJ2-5	TGTGCCAGCAGGGGACTAGAGCGGACCCAGTACTTC	CASRGLERTQYF
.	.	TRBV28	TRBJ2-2	TGTGCCAGCACCAATGGGAACACCGGGGAGCTGTTTTTT	CASTNGNTGELFF
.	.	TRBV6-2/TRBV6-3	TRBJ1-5	TGTGCCAGCAGTTACTCCACGCACCGGGTAAATCAGCCCCAGCATTTT	CASSYSTHRVNQPQHF
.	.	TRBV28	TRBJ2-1	TGTGCCAGCAAAAGCGGAAGCTCCTACAATGAGCAGTTCTTC	CASKSGSSYNEQFF
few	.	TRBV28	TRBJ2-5	TGTGCCAGCAAAGGTGCAGGGTCGTTAGAGACCCAGTACTTC	CASKGAGSLETQYF
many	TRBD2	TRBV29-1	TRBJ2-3	TGCAGCGTTGGCGAGCGGGAGTCGTCAGATACGCAGTATTTT	CSVGERESSDTQYF
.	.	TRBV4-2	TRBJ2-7	TGTGCCAGCAGCCAAGATGAGTGGGGGGCGCTCAACGAGCAGTACTTC	CASSQDEWGALNEQYF
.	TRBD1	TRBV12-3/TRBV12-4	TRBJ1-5	TGTGCCAGCAGTGCCGGACAGGCCAATCAGCCCCAGCATTTT	CASSAGQANQPQHF
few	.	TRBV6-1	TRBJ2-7	TGTGCCAGCAGCCGCATTCTGGCCCCTATAGGCTCCTACGAGCAGTACTTC	CASSRILAPIGSYEQYF
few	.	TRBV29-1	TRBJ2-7	TGCAGCGTTGATTTGGCAAGGGCCCCCTACGAGCAGTACTTC	CSVDLARAPYEQYF
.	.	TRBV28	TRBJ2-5	TGTGCCAGCAGGGCTAGCGACCAAGAGACCCAGTACTTC	CASRASDQETQYF
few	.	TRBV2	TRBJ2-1	TGTGCCAGCAGTGAAAACAGCTACAATGAGCAGTTCTTC	CASSENSYNEQFF
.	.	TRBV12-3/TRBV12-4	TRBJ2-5	TGTGCCAGCAGGTCGCAAGTTGACCCACAAGAGACCCAGTACTTC	CASRSQVDPQETQYF
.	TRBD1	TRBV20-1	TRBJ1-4	TGCAGTGCTCGGGACAGCTCAAATGAAAAACTGTTTTTT	CSARDSSNEKLFF
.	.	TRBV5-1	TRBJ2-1	TGCGCCAGCAGCTCGGCGGTTCACAATGAGCAGTTCTTC	CASSSAVHNEQFF
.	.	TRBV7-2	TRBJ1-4	TGTGCCAGCAGCCTTCGAGGTCTATTGGCTAATGAAAAACTGTTTTTT	CASSLRGLLANEKLFF
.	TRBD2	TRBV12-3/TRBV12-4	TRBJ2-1	TGTGCCAGCACCGGAGGACTAGCGGGATCTGACGAGCAGTTCTTC	CASTGGLAGSDEQFF
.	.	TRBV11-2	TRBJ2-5	TGTGCCAGCAGCTCAGATAGGTCGGAGACCCAGTACTTC	CASSSDRSETQYF
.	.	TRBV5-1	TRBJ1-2	TGCGCCAGCAGCTTGGAGCAGGGGCAACTTGGCTACACCTTC	CASSLEQGQLGYTF
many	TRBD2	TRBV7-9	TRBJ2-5	TGTGCCAGCAGCTCGGGACTAGCGGTCCAAGAGACCCAGTACTTC	CASSSGLAVQETQYF
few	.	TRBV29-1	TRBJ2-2	TGCAGCGTTGAAGGACGGCACACCGGGGAGCTGTTTTTT	CSVEGRHTGELFF
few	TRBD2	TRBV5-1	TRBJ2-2	TGCGCCAGCAGCTTGGGGCTAGCGGGATCCCCAACTAACACCGGGGAGCTGTTTTTT	CASSLGLAGSPTNTGELFF
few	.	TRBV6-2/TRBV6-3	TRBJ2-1	TGTGCCAGCAGTTATCCGGGAAGGGGTGAGAGAGAGCAGTTCTTC	CASSYPGRGEREQFF
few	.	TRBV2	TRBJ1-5	TGTGCCAGCGCCCACCGGGGGGGTCATAGCAATCAGCCCCAGCATTTT	CASAHRGGHSNQPQHF
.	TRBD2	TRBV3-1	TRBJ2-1	TGTGCCAGCAGCCAAGATGATCGGACTAGCGGGAGAATGTCCTACAATGAGCAGTTCTTC	CASSQDDRTSGRMSYNEQFF
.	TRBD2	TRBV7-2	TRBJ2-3	TGTGCCAGCAGCTTACCCCGGACTAGCGGCTTCACAGATACGCAGTATTTT	CASSLPRTSGFTDTQYF
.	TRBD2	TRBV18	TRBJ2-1	TGTGCCAGCTCACCAACTAGCGGGAGGAACAATGAGCAGTTCTTC	CASSPTSGRNNEQFF
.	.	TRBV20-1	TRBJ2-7	TGCAGTGCTAGAGCCGGGGGGGGGACAGGGTACGAGCAGTACTTC	CSARAGGGTGYEQYF
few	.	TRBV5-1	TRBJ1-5	TGCGCCAGCAGCCGTGACGGGGGCGTTCAGCCCCAGCATTTT	CASSRDGGVQPQHF
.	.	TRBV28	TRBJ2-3	TGTGCCACGTTTTATACCGTCACAGATACGCAGTATTTT	CATFYTVTDTQYF
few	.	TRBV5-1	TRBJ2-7	TGCGCCAGCAGTACCCGGGACGGTGTCTCCTACGAGCAGTACTTC	CASSTRDGVSYEQYF
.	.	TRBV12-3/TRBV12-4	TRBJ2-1	TGTGCCAGCACCCCGGGGTGGGACTACAATGAGCAGTTCTTC	CASTPGWDYNEQFF
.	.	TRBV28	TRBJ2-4	TGTGCCAGCAGTGTAATGAGGGTAGCCAAAAACATTCAGTACTTC	CASSVMRVAKNIQYF
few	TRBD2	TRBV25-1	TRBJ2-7	TGTGCCAGCAGTGAAGGGCTTGCGGGAGGGGGCGAGCAGTACTTC	CASSEGLAGGGEQYF
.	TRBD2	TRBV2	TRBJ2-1	TGTGCCAGCTACTCGGGACTAGCGGGGAATGAGCAGTTCTTC	CASYSGLAGNEQFF
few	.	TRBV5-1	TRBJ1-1	TGCGCCAGCAGAATAACAGGGATCAACACTGAAGCTTTCTTT	CASRITGINTEAFF
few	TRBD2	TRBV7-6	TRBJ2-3	TGTGCCAGCAGCTTAGAGGGACTAGCGGGGCTCGATACGCAGTATTTT	CASSLEGLAGLDTQYF
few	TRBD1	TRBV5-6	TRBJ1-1	TGTGCCAGCAGCGGTACAGGGGTATACACTGAAGCTTTCTTT	CASSGTGVYTEAFF
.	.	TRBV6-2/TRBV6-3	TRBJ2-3	TGTGCCAGCAGTGCACAAAGATCAGATACGCAGTATTTT	CASSAQRSDTQYF